This paragraph reports one TCR beta chain. These data come from a study of T cell changes during pregnancy in multiple sclerosis. TCRdb's table, derived via immunoSEQ multiplex PCR, lists solely in-frame clones and lacks some. The sample yields 90,000 to 130,000 clones, around nine tenths seen once. This CDR3 is 14 amino acids long. After removal of 7 bases from V and 0 bases from J, the junction contained 5 bases not matched to a gene. Germline V CDR1 and CDR2: SGHVS, FNYEAQ. Sequenced here: peripheral blood, sampled in the third trimester of pregnancy. This chain connects TRBV7-6 to TRBJ1-1; 7 positions agree with TRBD1. This sequence originates from a female donor with multiple sclerosis, enrolled in a pregnancy study. CDR3 amino acids: CASTSTGMNTEAFF. Written as DNA, the CDR3 is TGTGCCAGCACCTCGACAGGGATGAACACTGAAGCTTTCTTT.